Presented here are 30 T cell receptor beta chains from one specimen sequenced in a study of PD-1 blockade in mismatch repair-deficient tumors. Profiled with immunoSEQ multiplex PCR; TCRdb holds only in-frame clones, not every one. The sample carries about 84,000 clones, approximately 81% recorded once. This sample comprised peripheral blood, obtained 12 weeks after starting pembrolizumab. The receptor set was obtained from an adult with mismatch repair-deficient cancer.

Details on this clone: No conserved phenylalanine or tryptophan is present at the end of the CDR3, so a read error is the likely explanation. V is TRBV6-5 and J is TRBJ1-2; D is unclear. CDR3 length equals 14 residues. Deletions cut 5 bases from V and 7 bases from J, with 17 bases between. Per germline, CDR1 MNHEY and CDR2 SVGAGI. Written as DNA, the CDR3 is TGTGCCAGCAGTACCGGGTCTCAAAAGGGTGGCTACACCCTC. Translated: CASSTGSQKGGYTL.

The chain couples TRBV11-2 to TRBJ2-1; 8 nucleotides line up with TRBD2. CDR1 and CDR2 from the germline V gene are SGHAT and FQNNGV. V lost 0 bases and J lost 4; bases outside the gene matches: 5. The CDR3 length is 16 residues. The CDR3, as DNA: TGTGCCAGCAGCTTAGATTCGGGGGGGCTGTACAATGAGCAGTTCTTC. It is translated as CASSLDSGGLYNEQFF.

This clone was counted only a few times. V gene TRBV6-1 combines with J gene TRBJ1-1; 7 positions match TRBD1. This CDR3 has 13 amino acids. Germline assignment: CDR1 MNHNS and CDR2 SASEGT. Unmatched junction bases numbered 3, after V lost 5 bases and J lost 3 bases. CDR3 DNA: TGTGCCAGCAGTACTCAGGGGGACACTGAAGCTTTCTTT. Amino acid sequence: CASSTQGDTEAFF.

This rearrangement joins TRBV29-1 to TRBJ1-1, with D perhaps matching TRBD1 (5 bases). The CDR3 length is 11 residues. The germline V gene encodes CDR1 SQVTM and CDR2 ANQGSEA. The V gene lost 5 bases and the J gene lost 3 bases, with 7 bases spanning the gap. The CDR3 spells CSVRGYTEAFF. The DNA for the CDR3 is TGCAGCGTTCGGGGGTACACTGAAGCTTTCTTT.

The chain recombines TRBV5-1 with TRBJ2-7; 7 bases align to TRBD1. CDR3 length: 15 residues. The junction had 7 bases not matched to a gene; V was cut back by 0 bases and J by 4 bases. Per the germline V gene, CDR1 is SGHRS and CDR2 is YFSETQ. This chain's CDR3 is CASSLVLGGKYEQYF. CDR3 nucleotides: TGCGCCAGCAGCTTGGTCTTAGGGGGCAAGTACGAGCAGTACTTC. Full variable domain (rest looked up from reference TRBV5-1 and TRBJ2-7): KAGVTQTPRYLIKTRGQQVTLSCSPISGHRSVSWYQQTPGQGLQFLFEYFSETQRNKGNFPGRFSGRQFSNSRSEMNVSTLELGDSALYLCASSLVLGGKYEQYFGPGTRLTVT.

The rearrangement uses TRBV7-2 and TRBJ1-2, with unresolved D. This CDR3 has 14 amino acids. V shed 1 base and J shed 2 bases, with 8 bases lying between them. The germline V gene has CDR1 SGHTA and CDR2 FQGNSA. CDR3 DNA sequence: TGTGCCAGCAGCTTAGGGAGGGTAAACTATGGCTACACCTTC. Its protein is CASSLGRVNYGYTF.

V and J are TRBV2 and TRBJ1-4; D might be TRBD1 (5 bases). Germline CDR1 SNHLY, CDR2 FYNNEI. The CDR3 has 14 residues. V lost 6 bases, J lost 4 bases, and 12 bases lay in between. The CDR3 reads CASSGTSDNEKLFF. For the CDR3, the DNA is TGTGCCAGCAGCGGGACGTCAGATAATGAAAAACTGTTTTTT.

A few counts support this clone. The chain employs TRBV19 and TRBJ2-6, with D perhaps matching TRBD2 (6 bases). Germline V CDR1 and CDR2: LNHDA, SQIVND (reference sequence). The CDR3 spans 17 residues. V dropped 11 bases and J dropped 0 bases, with 20 bases sitting between them. The CDR3 sequence: CASQYRGISSGANVLTF. CDR3 nucleotide sequence: TGTGCCTCGCAGTATCGGGGGATCAGCTCTGGGGCCAACGTCCTGACTTTC.

The genes are TRBV18 and TRBJ2-2; 9 bases fit TRBD2. V dropped 6 bases and J dropped 4; count of bases not matched to a gene: 15. Germline V gene lookup returns CDR1 KGHSH and CDR2 LQKENI. The CDR3 runs 18 residues. CDR3 region: CASSRGASGISGTGELFF. DNA for the CDR3: TGTGCCAGCTCCAGAGGGGCTAGCGGGATCAGCGGCACCGGGGAGCTGTTTTTT.

The chain uses TRBV21-1 and TRBJ2-5; no DNA check was done on the table's D call, TRBD1. TRBV21-1 is classified as a pseudogene. The CDR3 has 15 amino acids. CDR3 residues: CASSIRDRGRETQYF. The CDR3 nucleotides read TGTGCCAGCAGCATCCGGGACAGGGGGCGAGAGACCCAGTACTTC.

The genes are TRBV30 and TRBJ1-2; 7 positions match TRBD1. Germline V gene sequence: CDR1 GTSNPN, CDR2 SVGIG (reference sequence). Trimming removed 4 bases from V and 8 bases from J; junction bases left unmatched: 13. The CDR3 loop spans 14 amino acids. The CDR3 DNA reads as TGTGCCTGGACTTTGGACAGGACAAGAGGGGGCTACACCTTC. This encodes CAWTLDRTRGGYTF.

V and J are TRBV7-2 and TRBJ2-5; a possible D gene is TRBD2 (6 bases). CDR1 and CDR2 from the germline V gene are SGHTA and FQGNSA. This CDR3 has 16 residues. The V end was cut by 6 bases, the J end by 3 bases, with 20 bases between. CDR3 nucleotide sequence: TGTGCCAGCAGACTCACCTCGGGGCGGGGAGAAGAGACCCAGTACTTC. Translating gives CASRLTSGRGEETQYF.

With respect to this clone: At one boundary the junction diverges from the germline segment, which might be a read error. This sequence joins TRBV10-3 and TRBJ1-2; maybe TRBD1 (6 bases). The CDR3 loop spans 13 amino acids. Germline CDR1 ENHRY, CDR2 SYGVKD. The CDR3 here is CAISVFRDRDTSF. CDR3 nucleotide sequence: TGTGCCATCAGTGTATTCAGGGACCGGGACACGAGCTTC.

A remark on this clone: Other DNA sequences within the sample encode an identical CDR3. V gene TRBV9 combines with J gene TRBJ1-4; weak D call: TRBD1 (6 bases). V lost 2 bases, J lost 5 bases, and 13 bases lay in between. CDR1 and CDR2 from the germline V gene are SGDLS and YYNGEE. CDR3 length: 15 amino acids. CDR3 sequence reads: CASSVAVGQNEKLFF. DNA for the CDR3: TGTGCCAGCAGCGTGGCTGTAGGACAGAATGAAAAACTGTTTTTT. The full variable domain, rest sourced from reference TRBV9 and TRBJ1-4, is DSGVTQTPKHLITATGQRVTLRCSPRSGDLSVYWYQQSLDQGLQFLIQYYNGEERAKGNILERFSAQQFPDLHSELNLSSLELGDSALYFCASSVAVGQNEKLFFGSGTQLSVL.

V is TRBV21-1 and J is TRBJ2-1; the listed D gene, TRBD2, was not tested against the DNA. TRBV21-1 is a listed pseudogene. The length of the CDR3 is 14 residues. The CDR3 loop reads CASSGLAGYNEQFF. The DNA of the CDR3 is TGTGCCAGCAGCGGACTAGCGGGATACAATGAGCAGTTCTTC.

This chain joins TRBV7-9 and TRBJ2-7; D may be TRBD2 (5 bases). Germline V gives CDR1 SEHNR, CDR2 FQNEAQ (reference sequence). The CDR3 has 15 residues. Trimming took 1 base from V and 2 from J, leaving 12 bases between them. The CDR3 coding sequence is TGTGCCAGCAGCTTAGGCGGAGGAACGACCTACGAGCAGTACTTC. Encoded protein: CASSLGGGTTYEQYF.

This chain links TRBV6-5 with TRBJ2-2, with D unclear. Per the germline V gene, CDR1 is MNHEY and CDR2 is SVGAGI. The CDR3 length is 15 residues. Trimming stripped 4 bases from V and 1 base from J, with 10 bases between. The CDR3: CASSSPPLNTGELFF. The CDR3 nucleotides are TGTGCCAGCAGTTCCCCGCCCCTGAACACCGGGGAGCTGTTTTTT.

The V and J genes are TRBV25-1 and TRBJ2-1, with D unclear. This CDR3 is 14 amino acids long. V lost 0 bases and J lost 8, with 11 bases in between. CDR1 is MGHDK and CDR2 is SYGVNS in the germline V gene. The CDR3 region is CASSEYSGSDEQFF. The CDR3 DNA sequence: TGTGCCAGCAGTGAATATTCTGGGTCCGATGAGCAGTTCTTC.

This clone has more than one count but fewer than ten. This chain links TRBV27 with TRBJ2-1; no clear D gene. Germline loops: CDR1 MNHEY, CDR2 SMNVEV (reference sequence). The length of the CDR3 is 12 residues. Trimming pared 1 base from V and 6 bases from J, leaving 4 bases between. CDR3 loop: CASSLLGNEQFF. The CDR3 DNA reads as TGTGCCAGCAGTTTATTGGGCAATGAGCAGTTCTTC.

The chain is built from TRBV28 and TRBJ2-1; a possible D gene is TRBD1 (5 bases). Trimming pared 3 bases from V and 6 bases from J, leaving 15 bases between. The CDR3 runs to 15 residues. Per germline, CDR1 MDHEN and CDR2 SYDVKM. This chain's CDR3 is CASSFVRVSINEQFF. The CDR3 DNA reads as TGTGCCAGCAGTTTCGTCAGGGTCTCTATCAATGAGCAGTTCTTC.

The rearrangement uses TRBV10-1 and TRBJ2-7, with TRBD1 identical over 8 bases. There are 13 residues in the CDR3. Germline V gene lookup returns CDR1 WNHNN and CDR2 SYGVQD (reference sequence). V trimming: 6 bases; J trimming: 6 bases; junction bases outside the gene matches: 7. This CDR3 reads CASSTDRVGEQYF. DNA for the CDR3: TGCGCCAGCAGCACGGACAGGGTTGGCGAGCAGTACTTC.

The chain combines TRBV18 with TRBJ2-1; 7 nucleotides match TRBD1. With 3 bases clipped from V and 4 bases from J, the junction kept 6 bases outside the gene matches. Germline CDR1 reads KGHSH; CDR2 reads LQKENI. The CDR3 totals 15 residues. CDR3 amino acids: CASSPPGTAYNEQFF. The CDR3 coding sequence is TGTGCCAGCTCACCTCCCGGGACAGCTTACAATGAGCAGTTCTTC.

The chain carries TRBV7-5 and TRBJ1-1; TRBD1 is the table's D call, not checked against the DNA. TRBV7-5 is flagged as a pseudogene. This CDR3 has 18 amino acids. As DNA, the CDR3 is TGTGCCAGAAGCTTATCCCCAAATTGGACCCGGGACAGGGGTGAAGCTTTCTTT. Amino acid sequence: CARSLSPNWTRDRGEAFF.

The gene calls are TRBV7-3 and TRBJ2-2, with D tentatively TRBD1 (6 bases). CDR3 length: 13 residues. The V and J ends lost 4 bases and 6 bases respectively, with 9 bases between them. Germline V gene data show CDR1 as SGHTA and CDR2 as FQGTGA. The CDR3 coding sequence is TGTGCCAGCAGCTCGTACAGGGCCGGGGAGCTGTTTTTT. Amino acid sequence: CASSSYRAGELFF.

The rearrangement joins TRBV7-2 to TRBJ1-3; TRBD1 is a possible D gene (6 bases). V lost 0 bases and J lost 4, with 10 bases in between. In germline, CDR1 is SGHTA, CDR2 FQGNSA. This CDR3 has 15 residues. The CDR3 DNA reads TGTGCCAGCAGCTTAGCGCACGGGGGCGGAAACACCATATATTTT. It encodes CASSLAHGGGNTIYF.

This rearrangement joins TRBV7-3 to TRBJ2-3; D call uncertain. The CDR3 has 14 residues. With 2 bases removed from V and 3 bases from J, the gap between germline ends came to 9 bases. Germline assignment: CDR1 SGHTA and CDR2 FQGTGA. Here the CDR3 reads CASSLGLRTDTQYF. DNA for the CDR3: TGTGCCAGCAGCTTAGGTTTACGGACAGATACGCAGTATTTT.

The rearrangement joins TRBV29-1 to TRBJ2-3, with TRBD2 identical over 11 bases. CDR1 and CDR2 from the germline V gene are SQVTM and ANQGSEA. V lost 7 bases, J lost 4 bases, and 7 bases stayed unmatched. CDR3 length equals 14 residues. The CDR3 DNA follows: TGCAGCGGTAAGGGGACTAGCGGTTCAGATACGCAGTATTTT. Its translation is CSGKGTSGSDTQYF.

CDR3: CASSYLSSNYGYTF. Here the CDR3 DNA reads TGTGCCAGCAGTTACTTGTCCTCTAACTATGGCTACACCTTC. The V gene is TRBV6-5, the J gene TRBJ1-2; D gene uncertain. Trimming left V 1 base short and J 0 bases short, with 6 bases between. Per the germline V gene, CDR1 is MNHEY and CDR2 is SVGAGI. This CDR3 is built from 14 residues.

The rearrangement joins TRBV11-2 to TRBJ2-3; D call uncertain. The CDR3 consists of 15 residues. Trimming shortened V by 0 bases and J by 4 bases, and 11 bases separated the two germline ends. CDR1 and CDR2 from the germline V gene are SGHAT and FQNNGV. CDR3 sequence (DNA): TGTGCCAGCAGCTTAGATGTACAGCCCCCAGATACGCAGTATTTT. As protein: CASSLDVQPPDTQYF.

The chain combines TRBV7-9 with TRBJ1-5; D remains unclear. The V gene lost 3 bases and the J gene lost 7 bases, with 7 bases spanning the gap. This CDR3 contains 12 residues. Germline CDR1 is SEHNR and CDR2 is FQNEAQ (reference sequence). The CDR3 DNA is TGTGCCAGCAGCTTGTTTAACCAGCCCCAGCATTTT. Amino acids: CASSLFNQPQHF.